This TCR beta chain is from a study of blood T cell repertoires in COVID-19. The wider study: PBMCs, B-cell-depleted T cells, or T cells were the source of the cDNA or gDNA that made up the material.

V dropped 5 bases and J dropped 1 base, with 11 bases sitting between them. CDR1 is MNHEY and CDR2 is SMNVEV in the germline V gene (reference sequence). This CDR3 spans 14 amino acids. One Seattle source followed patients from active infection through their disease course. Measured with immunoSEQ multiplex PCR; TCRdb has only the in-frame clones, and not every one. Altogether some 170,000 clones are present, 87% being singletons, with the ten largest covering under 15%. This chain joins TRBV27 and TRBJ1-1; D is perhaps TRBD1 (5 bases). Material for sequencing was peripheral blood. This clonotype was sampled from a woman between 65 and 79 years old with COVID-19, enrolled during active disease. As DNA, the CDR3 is TGTGCCAGCAGTCCTATTGACAGGAACACTGAAGCTTTCTTT. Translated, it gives CASSPIDRNTEAFF.